The rows below give T cell receptor beta chains drawn from one sample of a study of chemoradiotherapy in HPV16-positive cancers. Some clones are missing from TCRdb's copy, which holds only in-frame ones; the method was immunoSEQ multiplex PCR. The data contain more than 25,000 clones, approximately 93% of them singletons. Sequencing was performed on blood, taken from a patient who underwent chemoradiotherapy. The origin of the receptors is a human donor with HPV-associated anogenital cancer. The CDR3 runs from the conserved cysteine through the conserved F or W. The D gene is left open where the match is weak. Expanded clones get a size class; other rows say once, few or many, or leave the size out.

j_call clone_size d_call v_call cdr3_nt cdr3_aa
TRBJ2-1 NA TRBD2 TRBV7-3 TGTGCCAGCAGCTTACAGCGGGATAGGTACAATGAGCAGTTCTTC CASSLQRDRYNEQFF
TRBJ1-2 NA TRBD1 TRBV10-1 TGCGCCAGCAGTGAACAGGGGGACTATGGCTACACCTTC CASSEQGDYGYTF
TRBJ2-1 once TRBD2 TRBV4-2 TGTGCCAGCAGCCAAGAGACTAGCGGGAGACTGGGTGAGCAGTTCTTC CASSQETSGRLGEQFF
TRBJ2-7 NA TRBD2 TRBV9 TGTGCCAGCAGCGTAGGGGCGACTAGCGGCTACGAGCAGTACTTC CASSVGATSGYEQYF
TRBJ1-1 NA NA TRBV6-5 TGTGCCAGCAGTTACGGACGACAGGCCACTGAAGCTTTCTTT CASSYGRQATEAFF
TRBJ1-6 NA NA TRBV7-9 TGTGCCAGCAGCTTGGGCAGCTCCTATAATTCACCCCTCCACTTT CASSLGSSYNSPLHF
TRBJ1-2 NA NA TRBV20-1 TGCAGTGCTGCCGATATCTATGGCTACACCTTC CSAADIYGYTF
TRBJ2-1 NA TRBD2 TRBV27 TGTGCCAGCAGGAAGCGGGGGATCTACAATGAGCAGTTCTTC CASRKRGIYNEQFF
TRBJ2-1 NA TRBD2 TRBV7-8 TGTGCCAGCAGCCCTCCGGGACTAGCCCACAATGAGCAGTTCTTC CASSPPGLAHNEQFF
TRBJ1-2 NA NA TRBV4-3 TGCGCCAGCAGCCAAGATTCCTATGGGAACTATGGCTACACCTTC CASSQDSYGNYGYTF
TRBJ1-3 NA NA TRBV7-2 TGTGCCAGCAGCTTAGGACAGGCTAAGATCCCCCACACCATATATTTT CASSLGQAKIPHTIYF
TRBJ2-3 NA TRBD2 TRBV28 TGTGCCAGCAGCCGAGGACTAGCGGGAGGGGCGAACACAGATACGCAGTATTTT CASSRGLAGGANTDTQYF
TRBJ1-5 NA NA TRBV13 TGTGCCAGCAGCTCAACCACGGAAGGGGCCAATCAGCCCCAGCATTTT CASSSTTEGANQPQHF
TRBJ2-3 NA NA TRBV7-3 TGTGCCAGCAGCTTAAAGTTTGGGGTTGATACGCAGTATTTT CASSLKFGVDTQYF
TRBJ2-7 NA NA TRBV9 TGTGCCAGCAGCGTACTAGGGGGAGACTACGAGCAGTACTTC CASSVLGGDYEQYF
TRBJ2-7 NA NA TRBV7-2 TGTGCCAGCAGTCCCCGGGACGGCACCTACGAGCAGTACTTC CASSPRDGTYEQYF
TRBJ2-1 NA TRBD2 TRBV9 TGTGCCAGCAGCGTAGATAGCGGGCTCTACAATGAGCAGTTCTTC CASSVDSGLYNEQFF
TRBJ2-3 NA NA TRBV7-2 TGTGCCAGCAGCTTACAAGGGTCCCCTAGCACAGATACGCAGTATTTT CASSLQGSPSTDTQYF
TRBJ1-1 NA NA TRBV2 TGTGCCAGCTCGCGGGGGGGCCGCCTCATGAACACTGAAGCTTTCTTT CASSRGGRLMNTEAFF
TRBJ1-1 NA NA TRBV21-1 TGTGCCAGCAGCAAAGAGGGGACGGATCCGATAGACACTGAAGCTTTCTTT CASSKEGTDPIDTEAFF
TRBJ1-2 NA NA TRBV4-3 TGCGCCAGCAGCCAAGATCTGGCAGCCTATGGCTACACCTTC CASSQDLAAYGYTF
TRBJ1-4 NA NA TRBV7-2 TGTGCCAGCAGCTTAGGAGGGTCTCAGGAAAAACTGTTTTTT CASSLGGSQEKLFF
TRBJ1-2 NA NA TRBV5-1 TGCGCCAGCAGCTTGGCCTTAAGGTCCGTTCGCTATGGCTACACCTTC CASSLALRSVRYGYTF
TRBJ2-3 NA NA TRBV19 TGTGCCAGTAGTTGGGGGTGGGACACAGATACGCAGTATTTT CASSWGWDTDTQYF
TRBJ2-7 NA NA TRBV5-4 TGTGCCAGCAGCTTAGCGGAATCAGTGTACGAGCAGTACTTC CASSLAESVYEQYF
TRBJ2-7 NA NA TRBV7-2 TGTGCCAGCAGGCTTAGTTCCGAGCAGTACTTC CASRLSSEQYF
TRBJ1-3 NA NA TRBV7-9 TGTGCCCCCGGGGTCGGAAACACCATATATTTT CAPGVGNTIYF
TRBJ2-3 NA NA TRBV7-9 TGTGCCAGCAGGTCACTAGAGGCGCAGTATTTT CASRSLEAQYF
TRBJ2-3 few TRBD1 TRBV23-1 TGCGCCAGCAGTCTGGGACAGGGGAGGGATACGCAGTATTTT CASSLGQGRDTQYF
TRBJ2-3 NA NA TRBV29-1 TGCAGCGTTGCCGAACTTGAGCGCACAGATACGCAGTATTTT CSVAELERTDTQYF
TRBJ1-5 NA NA TRBV5-3 TGTGCCGTAGGCTCGCGTATCAATCAGCCCCAGCATTTT CAVGSRINQPQHF
TRBJ2-2 NA TRBD1 TRBV2 TGTGCCAGCAGTGAAAGCAGGGGGCCCTCAACCGGGGAGCTGTTTTTT CASSESRGPSTGELFF
TRBJ2-5 NA NA TRBV7-6 TGTGCCAGCAGCGAAAGTGCGGCCCAGTACTTC CASSESAAQYF
TRBJ2-1 NA TRBD2 TRBV11-2 TGTGCCAGCAGCTCCCTACTAGCGGGAGTCGGTGGAGCGCAGTTCTTC CASSSLLAGVGGAQFF
TRBJ1-5 NA NA TRBV6-5 TGTGCCAGCAGTTACTCGAACAGGGCGCATCAGCCCCAGCATTTT CASSYSNRAHQPQHF
TRBJ2-3 NA TRBD2 TRBV5-1 TGCGCCAGCAGCTTCCCGACAGTAGCGGGACTCACAGATACGCAGTATTTT CASSFPTVAGLTDTQYF
TRBJ1-2 NA NA TRBV7-2 TGTGCCAGCAGCTTAGCGTCCAGGGGCAATGGCTACACCTTC CASSLASRGNGYTF
TRBJ1-2 NA TRBD1 TRBV6-6 TGTGCCAGCAGTTATCAGGGGGCAAACTATGGCTACACCTTC CASSYQGANYGYTF
TRBJ2-5 NA NA TRBV7-2 TGTGCCAGCAGCTTATGGGGGGACGAGACCCAGTACTTC CASSLWGDETQYF
TRBJ2-1 NA TRBD2 TRBV5-4 TGTGCCAGCAGCTTGTGGGGACTAGCGGGTGGCGGGTTGTTCTTC CASSLWGLAGGGLFF
TRBJ2-1 NA TRBD2 TRBV5-6 TGTGCCAGCAGCGGTTCACCGGGACTAGCGGACTCCTACAATGAGCAGTTCTTC CASSGSPGLADSYNEQFF
TRBJ2-4 NA TRBD1 TRBV28 TGTGCCAGCAGTGGGGCTGGACAGGGTAGAGACATTCAGTACTTC CASSGAGQGRDIQYF
TRBJ1-1 NA NA TRBV27 TGTGCCAGCAGTTTCTCTGTGGGCACTGAAGCTTTCTTT CASSFSVGTEAFF
TRBJ1-2 NA NA TRBV28 TGTGCCGGTGGGTCCCCGTATGGCTACACCTTC CAGGSPYGYTF
TRBJ2-5 once NA TRBV1 TGCACCAGCAGCCAAGTCACTAGCGGGGCCCCTTGGGAGCAGTACTTC CTSSQVTSGAPWEQYF
TRBJ1-2 NA TRBD1 TRBV28 TGTGCCAGCAGTGGACCGGGACAGGGGGACTATGGCTACACCTTC CASSGPGQGDYGYTF
TRBJ1-1 NA NA TRBV7-2 TGTGCCAGCAGCTTAGCGTCCCCGAACACTGAAGCTTTCTTT CASSLASPNTEAFF
TRBJ2-1 NA NA TRBV4-1 TGCGCCAGCAGCCAATATCCGGGGCCTTACAATGAGCAGTTCTTC CASSQYPGPYNEQFF
TRBJ2-7 NA NA TRBV4-2 TGTGCCAGCAGCCAAGGTTTCTCCTACGAGCAGTACTTC CASSQGFSYEQYF
TRBJ2-1 NA NA TRBV7-2 TGTGCCAGCAGCTTACGGGTGACTGAGCAGTTCTTC CASSLRVTEQFF
TRBJ1-6 few NA TRBV10-1 TGCGCCAGCAGTGAAGGCAGCAATAATTCACCCCTCCACTTT CASSEGSNNSPLHF
TRBJ1-5 NA NA TRBV5-4 TGTGCCAGCAGCTCGGATTGGGGGGCCCAGCATTTT CASSSDWGAQHF